This T cell receptor beta chain was captured in a study of T cell responses to AZD1222 COVID-19 vaccine. The repertoire was sequenced with immunoSEQ multiplex PCR; TCRdb's copy has only in-frame clones and lacks some. The sample yields about 110,000 clones, about 90% seen once. V dropped 0 bases and J dropped 5; count of bases not matched to a gene: 8. Germline CDR1 reads MNHEY; CDR2 reads SVGEGT. The CDR3 is 17 residues long. This sample comprised peripheral blood, obtained 28 days after the second AZD1222 dose. This TCR was sampled from an adult who received the AZD1222 COVID-19 vaccine. The V and J genes are TRBV6-2 or TRBV6-3 and TRBJ2-7; 12 bases agree with TRBD1. CDR3 nucleotides: TGTGCCAGCAGTTACTCATTCTTCGGGACAGGGGGCAACGAGCAGTACTTC. Encoded protein: CASSYSFFGTGGNEQYF.